The 13 T cell receptor beta chains below all came from one sample that was sequenced in a study of blood T cell repertoires in COVID-19. Profiling relied on immunoSEQ multiplex PCR, and the TCRdb table lists in-frame clones only, not all of them. The table records 130,000 or so clones, about four fifths of them present only once. The sample consisted of PBMCs or T cells enriched from blood (not recorded which). The receptor set was obtained from a man in his fifties or sixties who had recovered from COVID-19.

V and J are TRBV19 and TRBJ2-7, with D maybe TRBD2 (6 bases). CDR3 length equals 15 residues. The V end was cut by 5 bases, the J end by 6 bases, with 20 bases between. The V gene's germline CDR1 is LNHDA and CDR2 SQIVND (reference sequence). As DNA, the CDR3 is TGTGCCAGTAGTTACCTCCGTGGGGGGATGGTCGAGCAGTACTTC. This sequence encodes CASSYLRGGMVEQYF.

The CDR3 DNA sequence: TGTGCCAGCAGCTCCGGACAGGGCGGCAATCAGCCCCAGCATTTT. Translated: CASSSGQGGNQPQHF. The chain employs TRBV7-9 and TRBJ1-5, with TRBD1 matching 8 bases. V lost 4 bases to trimming and J lost 2 bases; unmatched junction nucleotides: 4. The CDR3 is 15 amino acids. Per the germline V gene, CDR1 is SEHNR and CDR2 is FQNEAQ (reference sequence).

This clone has more than one count but fewer than ten. The chain couples TRBV7-6 to TRBJ1-1; 7 nucleotides agree with TRBD1. Germline CDR1 and CDR2: SGHVS and FNYEAQ. The J segment lost 4 bases and the V segment lost 5 bases, leaving 7 bases of the junction unmatched. The CDR3 has 14 residues. CDR3 nucleotides: TGTGCCAGCAGCGTGACAGGGTTTGGCACTGAAGCTTTCTTT. Protein product: CASSVTGFGTEAFF.

The V gene is TRBV6-5, the J gene TRBJ1-4; D perhaps matches TRBD1 (5 bases). Germline loops: CDR1 MNHEY, CDR2 SVGAGI. V was shortened by 0 bases and J by 7 bases, with 12 bases between the two germline ends. This CDR3 is 15 amino acids long. The CDR3 DNA reads TGTGCCAGCAGTTACTCCCAGGGATTCGGTGAAAAACTGTTTTTT. It translates to CASSYSQGFGEKLFF.

This rearrangement joins TRBV19 to TRBJ1-1; TRBD1 matches at 9 bases. CDR1 is LNHDA, CDR2 SQIVND, per germline (reference sequence). The CDR3 is made up of 13 amino acids. With 6 bases clipped from V and 7 bases from J, the junction kept 6 bases outside the gene matches. As DNA, the CDR3 is TGTGCCAGTAGCCGGGACAGGGCAAATGAAGCTTTCTTT. This codes for CASSRDRANEAFF.

This clone was detected a few times. The chain links TRBV29-1 to TRBJ1-4; perhaps TRBD1 as D (6 bases). V lost 4 bases, J lost 7 bases, and 19 bases lay in between. Germline CDR1 is SQVTM and CDR2 is ANQGSEA. The CDR3 has 15 residues. CDR3 protein: CSVAQTGGEIEKLFF. The CDR3 coding sequence is TGCAGCGTTGCCCAGACGGGGGGCGAGATTGAAAAACTGTTTTTT.

The CDR3 DNA sequence: TGTGCCAGCACCGGGTACACAGATACGCAGTATTTT. Translating it yields CASTGYTDTQYF. The chain has TRBV12-3 or TRBV12-4 and TRBJ2-3; D call uncertain. The V gene lost 7 bases and the J gene lost 2 bases, with 7 bases spanning the gap. The CDR3 is 12 amino acids.

V gene TRBV19 combines with J gene TRBJ1-3; tentatively, D is TRBD1 (5 bases). The CDR3 extends over 14 amino acids. V shed 8 bases and J shed 0 bases, with 11 bases lying between them. Germline assignment: CDR1 LNHDA and CDR2 SQIVND (reference sequence). The CDR3 loop is CASADTSSGNTIYF. DNA for the CDR3: TGTGCCAGTGCGGACACCAGCTCTGGAAACACCATATATTTT. The full variable domain, rest sourced from reference TRBV19 and TRBJ1-3, is DGGITQSPKYLFRKEGQNVTLSCEQNLNHDAMYWYRQDPGQGLRLIYYSQIVNDFQKGDIAEGYSVSREKKESFPLTVTSAQKNPTAFYLCASADTSSGNTIYFGEGSWLTVV.

The rearrangement joins TRBV11-2 to TRBJ1-4; weak D call: TRBD1 (5 bases). CDR1 is SGHAT, CDR2 FQNNGV, per germline. The CDR3 consists of 14 residues. Trimming stripped 8 bases from V and 6 bases from J, with 16 bases between. In DNA, the CDR3 is TGTGCCAGCCGGGGCGGGGTCGCTGATGAAAAACTGTTTTTT. This gives the protein CASRGGVADEKLFF. The full variable domain, completed using reference TRBV11-2 and TRBJ1-4, is EAGVAQSPRYKIIEKRQSVAFWCNPISGHATLYWYQQILGQGPKLLIQFQNNGVVDDSQLPKDRFSAERLKGVDSTLKIQPAKLEDSAVYLCASRGGVADEKLFFGSGTQLSVL.

V usage is TRBV9 and J usage is TRBJ1-2; 8 bases fit TRBD1. Germline-derived CDR1 and CDR2 are SGDLS and YYNGEE. Unmatched junction bases numbered 6, after V lost 3 bases and J lost 8 bases. This CDR3 region has 13 residues. CDR3 nucleotides: TGTGCCAGCAGCGCAGACAGGGGAGGAGGCTACACCTTC. Translated: CASSADRGGGYTF.

Notes on this clone: This specimen includes other DNA sequences encoding the same CDR3. The DNA of the CDR3 is TGCGCCAGCAGCCTGGCGGGGGGCCAAGAGACCCAGTACTTC. Protein product: CASSLAGGQETQYF. The chain has TRBV5-1 and TRBJ2-5, with 8 bases aligning to TRBD2. Unmatched junction bases numbered 3, after V lost 4 bases and J lost 1 base. The length of the CDR3 is 14 residues. Germline-derived CDR1 and CDR2 are SGHRS and YFSETQ.

This clone was found once. CDR3 protein: CASTAQGEEKLFF. CDR3 nucleotide sequence: TGTGCCAGCACCGCACAGGGTGAAGAAAAACTGTTTTTT. The gene calls are TRBV6-5 and TRBJ1-4, with D possibly being TRBD1 (6 bases). CDR1 and CDR2 (germline): MNHEY, SVGAGI. V lost 7 bases and J 8 bases, leaving 14 bases between the germline ends. CDR3 length equals 13 residues.

This chain connects TRBV3-1 (or the pseudogene TRBV3-2) to TRBJ2-1; maybe TRBD2 (6 bases). Deletions cut 4 bases from V and 6 bases from J, with 19 bases between. Per germline, CDR1 LGHDT and CDR2 YNNKEL (reference sequence). This CDR3 has 16 amino acids. CDR3 coding DNA: TGTGCCAGCAGCCCCCTTGCGGGGCGGAGGAGCAATGAGCAGTTCTTC. This encodes CASSPLAGRRSNEQFF.